This is a list of T cell receptor beta chains from one sample in a study of T cells in Graves' hyperthyroidism and ophthalmopathy. TCRdb re-called the multiplex PCR reads through MiXCR, storing one row per CDR3 protein. This sample has roughly 99,000 distinct CDR3 sequences, with about a sixth found just once. The sample comprised blood. The receptor set was obtained from a woman between 45 and 60 years old with Graves' hyperthyroidism. The CDR3 runs from the conserved cysteine through the conserved F or W. D genes are given only for firm matches. Some rows mark clone size as missing; the rest say once, few, many or name a class of expanded clone.

j_call: TRBJ1-5
clone_size: many
v_call: TRBV7-3
d_call: NA
cdr3_aa: CASSLDPRQPQHF

j_call: TRBJ2-1
clone_size: NA
v_call: TRBV13
d_call: NA
cdr3_aa: CASSLGGGPRNEQFF

j_call: TRBJ2-1
clone_size: many
v_call: TRBV5-5
d_call: NA
cdr3_aa: CASSYRAGPPEQFF

j_call: TRBJ2-1
clone_size: many
v_call: TRBV6-2/TRBV6-3
d_call: TRBD2
cdr3_aa: CASSLLARTYNEQFF

j_call: TRBJ2-1
clone_size: NA
v_call: TRBV19
d_call: NA
cdr3_aa: CASIGFDEQFF

j_call: TRBJ1-4
clone_size: NA
v_call: TRBV5-1
d_call: TRBD1
cdr3_aa: CASSLRQGTNEKLFF

j_call: TRBJ1-3
clone_size: many
v_call: TRBV24-1
d_call: NA
cdr3_aa: CATMSSPSSGNTIYF

j_call: TRBJ1-1
clone_size: many
v_call: TRBV7-3
d_call: TRBD1
cdr3_aa: CAAPLRGRETEAFF

j_call: TRBJ1-2
clone_size: many
v_call: TRBV3-1
d_call: NA
cdr3_aa: CASSLYRGYGYTF

j_call: TRBJ2-7
clone_size: many
v_call: TRBV6-1
d_call: TRBD2
cdr3_aa: CASSVAGHSYEQYF

j_call: TRBJ1-2
clone_size: many
v_call: TRBV20-1
d_call: NA
cdr3_aa: CSAREGRGGYTF

j_call: TRBJ2-2
clone_size: many
v_call: TRBV27
d_call: NA
cdr3_aa: CASTRANTGELFF

j_call: TRBJ1-6
clone_size: many
v_call: TRBV3-1
d_call: NA
cdr3_aa: CASSQDRRPLHF

j_call: TRBJ2-6
clone_size: NA
v_call: TRBV20-1
d_call: NA
cdr3_aa: CSATGTNSGANVLTF

j_call: TRBJ2-7
clone_size: NA
v_call: TRBV11-3
d_call: TRBD2
cdr3_aa: CASSPASGSYEQYF

j_call: TRBJ1-4
clone_size: many
v_call: TRBV7-8
d_call: NA
cdr3_aa: CASRPTSISSEKLFF

j_call: TRBJ2-1
clone_size: many
v_call: TRBV19
d_call: NA
cdr3_aa: CASSRKGMRSYNEQFF

j_call: TRBJ2-3
clone_size: many
v_call: TRBV2
d_call: NA
cdr3_aa: CASSAGTDTQYF

j_call: TRBJ2-1
clone_size: many
v_call: TRBV12-3/TRBV12-4
d_call: TRBD2
cdr3_aa: CASSPWVAGVLINEQFF

j_call: TRBJ1-1
clone_size: many
v_call: TRBV15
d_call: NA
cdr3_aa: CATSLDRLSGTEAFF

j_call: TRBJ1-5
clone_size: many
v_call: TRBV2
d_call: NA
cdr3_aa: CASNRVGNQPQHF

j_call: TRBJ1-4
clone_size: NA
v_call: TRBV11-2
d_call: NA
cdr3_aa: CASSLEAEGEKLFF

j_call: TRBJ2-7
clone_size: NA
v_call: TRBV20-1
d_call: NA
cdr3_aa: CSAAPRSWYEQYF